This T cell receptor beta chain was sequenced in a study of neurological immune-mediated disorders. Overall study findings and caveats: In HTLV-1-associated myelopathy, TCR clonal expansion was greatest, and in multiple sclerosis it was least, below healthy controls. None of the CDR3 amino acid sequences found in expanded clones was shared across subjects. This suggests that the TCR-beta repertoires were private in all groups.

The CDR3 has 16 amino acids. Germline CDR1 SGHRS, CDR2 YFSETQ. The V and J ends lost 0 bases and 1 base respectively, with 8 bases between them. Each CDR3 protein gets one entry after TCRdb re-called the 5' RACE reads with MiXCR. The sample contains 67,000 or so distinct CDR3 sequences, about 13% of which appear only once. This clonotype was seen many times. What it binds is not known. Time point meaning: longitudinal time-point 1 (baseline). 2 million PBMCs stored at -80 C were the source of the unsorted libraries. V usage is TRBV5-1 and J usage is TRBJ2-6, with D unclear. The origin of this receptor is a female donor with HTLV-1-associated myelopathy (HAM/TSP). The sequenced sample consisted of PBMCs. The CDR3 sequence is CASSLGSASGANVLTF. The CDR3 DNA is TGCGCCAGCAGCTTGGGGAGTGCTTCTGGGGCCAACGTCCTGACTTTC.